The sequence of this T cell receptor beta chain was determined in a study of T cells in women clearing cervical HPV infection. HPV was found by MY09/MY11 PCR and dot-blot genotyping. Study-level results: Timing of associations relative to infection is unclear; T-cell subsets were not isolated.

Note on this clone: Its target is not known.

TCR beta CDR3 amplified by multiplex PCR from approximately 1,100 ng genomic DNA. Profiled with immunoSEQ multiplex PCR; TCRdb holds only in-frame clones, not every one. The sample's table shows 40,000 to 55,000 clones. The receptor was isolated from a woman aged 18-70 years with a cervical HPV16 infection that either progressed to CIN3+ or cleared (not recorded which). Sequenced input: blood buffy coat.

The DNA read from the CDR3 is TGTGCCTGGAGTTCACCCGTTGTAGGGACTGAA. This codes for CAWSSPVVGTE. In full, the CDR3 is CAWSSPVVGTEAFF. The gene calls are TRBV30 and TRBJ1-1; D is ambiguous. The read ends 3 residues before the CDR3 terminus; that terminus is restored from the germline J gene. The V and J ends lost 2 bases and 5 bases respectively, with 15 bases between them. Germline-derived CDR1 and CDR2 are GTSNPN and SVGIG (reference sequence). CDR3 length equals 14 residues.